One sample yielded the 23 T cell receptor beta chains listed below, sequenced in a study of CD8 T cells in Susac syndrome. The RNA, roughly 0.5 to 1 ug, was put through reverse transcription using random hexamers. TCRdb analysed the immunoSEQ multiplex PCR reads with MiXCR anew, one entry per CDR3 protein. In the table there are approximately 210,000 distinct CDR3 sequences, roughly 93% of which are singletons. Sequenced: CD4+ T cells from PBMCs. Receptor source: a human donor with Susac syndrome.

The genes are TRBV11-2 and TRBJ1-6; no clear D gene. CDR3 length: 14 amino acids. The V gene's germline CDR1 is SGHAT and CDR2 FQNNGV. With 1 base removed from V and 7 bases from J, the gap between germline ends came to 8 bases. The CDR3 nucleotides read TGTGCCAGCAGCTTAGCGTCTCCCAATTCACCCCTCCACTTT. It is translated as CASSLASPNSPLHF. The full variable domain, in which reference TRBV11-2 and TRBJ1-6 provide the parts outside the CDR3, is EAGVAQSPRYKIIEKRQSVAFWCNPISGHATLYWYQQILGQGPKLLIQFQNNGVVDDSQLPKDRFSAERLKGVDSTLKIQPAKLEDSAVYLCASSLASPNSPLHFGNGTRLTVT.

This clonotype has just one count. The chain has TRBV4-2 and TRBJ1-5, with TRBD1 as a possible D gene (6 bases). Germline V gene data show CDR1 as LGHNA and CDR2 as YNFKEQ. The CDR3 spans 16 residues. V lost 0 bases and J lost 3, with 12 bases in between. The CDR3 nucleotides are TGTGCCAGCAGCCAAGATCCCAGGGGTCTCAATCAGCCCCAGCATTTT. Its protein is CASSQDPRGLNQPQHF.

The CDR3: CASRRGRPQETQYF. The CDR3 region has the DNA TGTGCCAGCAGACGTGGGCGACCGCAAGAGACCCAGTACTTC. The chain has TRBV6-2 or TRBV6-3 and TRBJ2-5; D is undetermined. The germline V gene has CDR1 MNHEY and CDR2 SVGEGT. This CDR3 comprises 14 residues. The V end was cut by 6 bases, the J end by 2 bases, with 13 bases between.

V is TRBV3-1 and J is TRBJ2-2; D may be TRBD1 (5 bases). Germline values: CDR1 LGHDT, CDR2 YNNKEL (reference sequence). V gave up 4 bases and J gave up 1 base, with 10 bases separating them. The CDR3 has 15 residues. The CDR3 bases are TGTGCCAGCAGCCGTCAGACAGAGAACACCGGGGAGCTGTTTTTT. This encodes CASSRQTENTGELFF.

This chain connects TRBV28 to TRBJ1-5; 7 nucleotides agree with TRBD1. V shed 5 bases, J shed 7 bases, and the junction held 14 bases outside the gene matches. CDR1 and CDR2 (germline): MDHEN, SYDVKM. This CDR3 region has 16 residues. The DNA of the CDR3 is TGTGCCAGCAGTCCAGGGGGACTCCAGGAAGGACAGCCCCAGCATTTT. As protein: CASSPGGLQEGQPQHF.

In its sample, this clonotype was seen a few times. This rearrangement joins TRBV5-1 to TRBJ1-6, with D possibly TRBD1 on 6 matching bases. The CDR3 covers 13 residues. Between the trimmed V and J ends, which lost 6 bases and 6 bases, there was a span of 10 bases. The germline V gene has CDR1 SGHRS and CDR2 YFSETQ. The CDR3: CASKQDSNSPLHF. As DNA, the CDR3 is TGCGCCAGCAAGCAGGACAGTAATTCACCCCTCCACTTT.

The rearrangement uses TRBV19 and TRBJ2-3; maybe TRBD1 (6 bases). The CDR3 runs 14 residues. Trimming took off 1 base at V and 5 bases at J, with 10 bases between the two ends. The germline gives CDR1 LNHDA, CDR2 SQIVND (reference sequence). CDR3 in DNA: TGTGCCAGTAGTATAGGGGGGCAGGAAGATACGCAGTATTTT. Encoded protein: CASSIGGQEDTQYF.

This sequence joins TRBV20-1 and TRBJ1-5; TRBD1 might be the D (6 bases). Germline CDR1 and CDR2: DFQATT and SNEGSKA (reference sequence). This CDR3 is built from 15 residues. The CDR3 protein is CSARTYRDGNQPQHF. CDR3 DNA sequence: TGCAGCGCACGAACCTACAGGGACGGCAATCAGCCCCAGCATTTT.

The chain is built from TRBV4-3 and TRBJ2-7; possible D gene TRBD1, 6 bases. Trimming pared 3 bases from V and 0 bases from J, leaving 9 bases between. CDR3 length: 14 amino acids. Germline V lookup: CDR1 LGHNA, CDR2 YSLEER. The CDR3 DNA follows: TGCGCCAGCAGCCAGGGCAGGGGCTCCTACGAGCAGTACTTC. Protein: CASSQGRGSYEQYF.

The chain has TRBV6-5 and TRBJ2-1; tentatively, D is TRBD2 (5 bases). Trimming cost V 0 bases and J 13 bases, with 10 bases left between them. The CDR3 is 12 residues long. Germline CDR1 is MNHEY and CDR2 is SVGAGI. CDR3 amino acids: CASSYSVGVQFF. DNA of the CDR3: TGTGCCAGCAGTTACTCAGTCGGGGTTCAGTTCTTC.

The chain recombines TRBV30 with TRBJ1-2, with a possible D match to TRBD1 (5 bases). There are 15 residues in the CDR3. Germline loops: CDR1 GTSNPN, CDR2 SVGIG (reference sequence). V shed 0 bases and J shed 4 bases, with 15 bases lying between them. CDR3 coding DNA: TGTGCCTGGAGTGTAGCCGGGACTCCGGGCTATGGCTACACCTTC. This codes for CAWSVAGTPGYGYTF.

The V gene is TRBV28, the J gene TRBJ1-2, with a possible D match to TRBD1 (5 bases). CDR1 and CDR2 from the germline V gene are MDHEN and SYDVKM. Trimming took off 5 bases at V and 4 bases at J, with 14 bases between the two ends. The CDR3 is made up of 14 amino acids. This CDR3 is CASSLGQNFYGYTF. The CDR3 DNA is TGTGCCAGCAGTCTTGGACAAAATTTCTATGGCTACACCTTC.

The rearrangement joins TRBV29-1 to TRBJ1-6; D call uncertain. V gave up 5 bases and J gave up 6 bases, with 14 bases separating them. This CDR3 is 14 amino acids long. Germline V CDR1 and CDR2: SQVTM, ANQGSEA. The CDR3 protein is CSVRKEHSNSPLHF. CDR3 nucleotide sequence: TGCAGCGTTCGGAAGGAGCACTCTAATTCACCCCTCCACTTT.

Details on this clonotype: Germline is not matched at one junction end, which may reflect a read error. This chain uses TRBV5-6 with TRBJ1-1, with D possibly being TRBD1 (5 bases). This CDR3 comprises 14 residues. Germline loops: CDR1 SGHDT, CDR2 YYEEEE. CDR3 amino acids: CASSGGPRNTEASF. The CDR3 coding sequence is TGTGCCAGCAGCGGGGGACCGAGGAACACTGAAGCTTCCTTT.

J is TRBJ2-3 and V is TRBV20-1; TRBD2 might be the D (6 bases). CDR1 and CDR2 (germline): DFQATT, SNEGSKA (reference sequence). The ends were cut back, 1 base at V and 4 bases at J, with 9 bases in the middle. The length of the CDR3 is 13 residues. The chain's CDR3 is CSARGGIPDTQYF. CDR3 DNA: TGCAGTGCTAGAGGCGGGATCCCAGATACGCAGTATTTT.

V gene TRBV3-1 combines with J gene TRBJ2-7; D unresolved. This CDR3 has 14 residues. CDR1 and CDR2 (germline): LGHDT, YNNKEL (reference sequence). Between the trimmed V and J ends, which lost 2 bases and 1 base, there was a span of 9 bases. The CDR3 loop reads CASSQKTESYEQYF. The CDR3 nucleotides read TGTGCCAGCAGCCAAAAGACGGAATCCTACGAGCAGTACTTC.

The rearrangement uses TRBV20-1 and TRBJ1-1, with a tentative D call TRBD1 (5 bases). The V gene lost 6 bases and the J gene lost 3 bases, with 14 bases spanning the gap. The CDR3 contains 13 residues. The germline gives CDR1 DFQATT, CDR2 SNEGSKA (reference sequence). This CDR3 is CSALRPGDTEAFF. Written as DNA, the CDR3 is TGCAGTGCCCTCAGACCGGGGGACACTGAAGCTTTCTTT.

The gene calls are TRBV18 and TRBJ2-3; D is possibly TRBD2 (5 bases). CDR1 is KGHSH and CDR2 is LQKENI in the germline V gene. V was shortened by 0 bases and J by 0 bases, with 7 bases between the two germline ends. CDR3 size: 15 residues. The DNA for the CDR3 is TGTGCCAGCTCACCACCAAGGACTAGCACAGATACGCAGTATTTT. It encodes CASSPPRTSTDTQYF.

The V call is TRBV28, the J call TRBJ2-1; 8 bases fit TRBD1. V gave up 3 bases and J gave up 5 bases; unmatched junction bases: 6. In germline, CDR1 is MDHEN, CDR2 SYDVKM. There are 15 residues in the CDR3. The DNA for the CDR3 is TGTGCCAGCAGTTTCGGACAGGGTCGACACAATGAGCAGTTCTTC. Amino acid sequence: CASSFGQGRHNEQFF.

This clonotype was seen once. The gene calls are TRBV19 and TRBJ2-1; 9 bases match TRBD2. The J segment lost 3 bases and the V segment lost 7 bases, leaving 4 bases of the junction unmatched. From germline, CDR1 is LNHDA and CDR2 SQIVND (reference sequence). This CDR3 is built from 14 residues. CDR3: CASKAGGLYNEQFF. The CDR3 bases are TGTGCCAGTAAAGCGGGGGGCCTCTACAATGAGCAGTTCTTC.

This clonotype was seen just once. The V call is TRBV20-1, the J call TRBJ2-3; D unresolved. V gave up 1 base and J gave up 4 bases, with 12 bases separating them. CDR1 is DFQATT, CDR2 SNEGSKA, per germline (reference sequence). The CDR3 is 14 residues long. The CDR3 spells CSARGYGRSDTQYF. The CDR3 coding sequence is TGCAGTGCTAGAGGATACGGCAGATCAGATACGCAGTATTTT.

The chain has TRBV12-3 or TRBV12-4 and TRBJ1-1; no reliable D call. Trimming shortened V by 3 bases and J by 8 bases, and 7 bases separated the two germline ends. The CDR3 runs 11 residues. This CDR3 is CASSLVGEAFF. The CDR3 bases are TGTGCCAGCAGTTTGGTGGGGGAAGCTTTCTTT.

The chain links TRBV14 to TRBJ1-5; D unclear. CDR1 is SGHDN, CDR2 FVKESK, per germline. Trimming removed 0 bases from V and 9 bases from J, with 15 bases in between. CDR3 size: 15 residues. CDR3: CASSQDLGPGSPQHF. CDR3 sequence (DNA): TGTGCCAGCAGCCAAGATTTGGGTCCCGGGTCGCCCCAGCATTTT.